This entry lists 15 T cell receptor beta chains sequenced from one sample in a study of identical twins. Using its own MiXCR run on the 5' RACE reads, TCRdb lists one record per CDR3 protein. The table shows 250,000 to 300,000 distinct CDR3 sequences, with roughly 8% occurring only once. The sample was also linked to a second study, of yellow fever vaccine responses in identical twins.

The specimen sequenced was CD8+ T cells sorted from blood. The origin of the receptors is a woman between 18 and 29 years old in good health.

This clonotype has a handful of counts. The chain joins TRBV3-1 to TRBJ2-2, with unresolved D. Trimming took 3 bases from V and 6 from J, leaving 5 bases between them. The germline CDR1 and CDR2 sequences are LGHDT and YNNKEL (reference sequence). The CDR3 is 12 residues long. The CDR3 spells CASSHSAGELFF. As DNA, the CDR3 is TGTGCCAGCAGCCATTCTGCCGGGGAGCTGTTTTTT.

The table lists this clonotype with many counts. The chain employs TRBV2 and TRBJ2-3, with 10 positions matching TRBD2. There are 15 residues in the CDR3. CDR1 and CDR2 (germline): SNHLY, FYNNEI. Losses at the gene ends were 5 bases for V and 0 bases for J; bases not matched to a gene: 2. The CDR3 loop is CASSWTSGSTDTQYF. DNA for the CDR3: TGTGCCAGCAGTTGGACTAGCGGTAGCACAGATACGCAGTATTTT.

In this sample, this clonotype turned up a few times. The CDR3 nucleotides are TGTGCCAGCAGCGTAGAGGCCACCTTTTTCGGGGGACCCACAGATACGCAGTATTTT. It encodes CASSVEATFFGGPTDTQYF. J is TRBJ2-3 and V is TRBV9, with D possibly being TRBD2 (6 bases). The germline CDR1 and CDR2 sequences are SGDLS and YYNGEE. V was trimmed by 0 bases and J by 2 bases, leaving 22 bases between them. The CDR3 is made up of 19 amino acids.

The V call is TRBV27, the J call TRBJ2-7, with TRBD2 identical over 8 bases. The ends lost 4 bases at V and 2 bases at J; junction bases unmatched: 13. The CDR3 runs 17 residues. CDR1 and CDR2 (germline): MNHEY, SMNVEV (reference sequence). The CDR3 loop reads CASSSATGGILPYEQYF. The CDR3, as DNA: TGTGCCAGCAGTTCAGCAACGGGAGGGATATTACCCTACGAGCAGTACTTC.

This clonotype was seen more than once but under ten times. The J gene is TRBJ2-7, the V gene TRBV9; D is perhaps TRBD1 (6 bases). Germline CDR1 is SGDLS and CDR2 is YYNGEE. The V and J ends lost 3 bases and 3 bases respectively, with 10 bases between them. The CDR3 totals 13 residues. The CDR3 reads CASSAGEFYEQYF. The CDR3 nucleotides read TGTGCCAGCAGCGCAGGGGAGTTCTACGAGCAGTACTTC.

The CDR3 region is CASSYGGGSTQYF. Written as DNA, the CDR3 is TGTGCCAGCAGTTATGGAGGGGGAAGCACGCAGTATTTT. The rearrangement uses TRBV6-5 and TRBJ2-3; D tentatively reads TRBD1 or TRBD2 (6 bases each). The CDR3 runs to 13 residues. Per the germline V gene, CDR1 is MNHEY and CDR2 is SVGAGI. The ends were cut back, 3 bases at V and 9 bases at J, with 13 bases in the middle.

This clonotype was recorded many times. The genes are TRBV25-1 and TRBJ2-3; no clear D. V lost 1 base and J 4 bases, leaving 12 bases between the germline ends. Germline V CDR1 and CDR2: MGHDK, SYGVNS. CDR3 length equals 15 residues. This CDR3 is CASSEFQRLADTQYF. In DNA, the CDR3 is TGTGCCAGCAGTGAATTCCAACGGCTGGCAGATACGCAGTATTTT.

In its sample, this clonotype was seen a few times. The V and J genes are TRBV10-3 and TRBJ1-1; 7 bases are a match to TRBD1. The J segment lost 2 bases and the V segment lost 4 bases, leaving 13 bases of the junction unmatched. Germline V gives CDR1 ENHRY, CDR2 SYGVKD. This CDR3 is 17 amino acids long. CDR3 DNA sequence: TGTGCCATCAGTGTCTCCGTCGGGGAGGGGGCTAACACTGAAGCTTTCTTT. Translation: CAISVSVGEGANTEAFF.

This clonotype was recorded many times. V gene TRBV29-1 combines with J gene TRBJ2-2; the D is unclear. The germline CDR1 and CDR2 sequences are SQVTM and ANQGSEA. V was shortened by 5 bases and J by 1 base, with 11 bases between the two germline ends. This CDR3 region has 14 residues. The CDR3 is CSVMNPQNTGELFF. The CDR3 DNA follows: TGCAGCGTTATGAATCCACAGAACACCGGGGAGCTGTTTTTT.

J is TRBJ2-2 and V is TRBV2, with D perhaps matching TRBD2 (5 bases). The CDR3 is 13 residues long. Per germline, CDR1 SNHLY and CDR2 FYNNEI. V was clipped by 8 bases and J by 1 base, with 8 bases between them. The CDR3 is CASLGGNTGELFF. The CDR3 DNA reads TGTGCCAGCCTCGGAGGGAACACCGGGGAGCTGTTTTTT.

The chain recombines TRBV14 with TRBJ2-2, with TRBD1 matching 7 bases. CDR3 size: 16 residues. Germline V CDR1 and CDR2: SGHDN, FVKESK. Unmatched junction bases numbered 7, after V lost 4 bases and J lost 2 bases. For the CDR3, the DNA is TGTGCCAGCAGCCTACGACAGGGTTTAAACACCGGGGAGCTGTTTTTT. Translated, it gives CASSLRQGLNTGELFF.

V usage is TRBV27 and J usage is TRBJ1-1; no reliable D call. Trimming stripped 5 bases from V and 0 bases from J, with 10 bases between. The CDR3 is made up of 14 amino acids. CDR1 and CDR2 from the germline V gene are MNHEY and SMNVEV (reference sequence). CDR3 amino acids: CASSTWRLNTEAFF. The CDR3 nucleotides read TGTGCCAGCAGTACGTGGAGGCTGAACACTGAAGCTTTCTTT.

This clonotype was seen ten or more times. CDR3 coding DNA: TGTGCCATCAGGGGGGAACTGAACAATGAGCAGTTCTTC. It specifies CAIRGELNNEQFF. The chain carries TRBV10-3 and TRBJ2-1, with D possibly being TRBD1 or TRBD2 (5 bases each). The CDR3 totals 13 residues. The V end lost 6 bases, the J end lost 5 bases, and 11 bases lay between the germline ends. Per the germline V gene, CDR1 is ENHRY and CDR2 is SYGVKD.

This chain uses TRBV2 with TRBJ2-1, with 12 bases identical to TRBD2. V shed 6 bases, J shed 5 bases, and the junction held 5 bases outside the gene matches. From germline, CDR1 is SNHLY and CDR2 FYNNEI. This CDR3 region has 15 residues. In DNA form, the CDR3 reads TGTGCCAGCAGGAAGCTAGCGGGAGGGCACAATGAGCAGTTCTTC. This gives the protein CASRKLAGGHNEQFF. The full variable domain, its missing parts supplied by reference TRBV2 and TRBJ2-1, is EPEVTQTPSHQVTQMGQEVILRCVPISNHLYFYWYRQILGQKVEFLVSFYNNEISEKSEIFDDQFSVERPDGSNFTLKIRSTKLEDSAMYFCASRKLAGGHNEQFFGPGTRLTVL.

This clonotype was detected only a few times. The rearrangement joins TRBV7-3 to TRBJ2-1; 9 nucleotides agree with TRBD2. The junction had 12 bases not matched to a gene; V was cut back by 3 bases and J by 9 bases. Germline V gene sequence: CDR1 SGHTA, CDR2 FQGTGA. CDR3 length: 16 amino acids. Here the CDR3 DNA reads TGTGCCAGCAGCTTTTCTTTGGGCGGGGGGGCAAGTGAGCAGTTCTTC. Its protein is CASSFSLGGGASEQFF.